This T cell receptor (beta chain) emerged from a study of T-cell memory formation after mild COVID-19. Across the whole study: Across donors, TCR clusters were largely donor specific.

The CDR3 length is 13 residues. Germline loops: CDR1 LGHNA, CDR2 YNFKEQ. The V gene lost 6 bases and the J gene lost 1 base, with 10 bases spanning the gap. TCRdb processed the 5' RACE reads anew with MiXCR; each CDR3 protein has one entry. The sample carries more than 250,000 distinct CDR3 sequences, about a sixth recorded once. Study-level findings and limits: Second-wave clones peaking on day 37 lacked confirmed SARS-CoV-2 specificity.

A remark on this clonotype: The antigen remains undetermined.

The sequenced sample consisted of PBMCs or a T cell subset sorted from them (not recorded which). This receptor was taken from a man aged 18 to 29 who had mild COVID-19 (a few samples of this study predate the infection). Cell type and time point are not known. V and J are TRBV4-2 and TRBJ2-7, with a weak D call TRBD1 (5 bases). DNA for the CDR3: TGTGCCAGCAGGGATCAGGGTTCCTACGAGCAGTACTTC. The encoded protein is CASRDQGSYEQYF.